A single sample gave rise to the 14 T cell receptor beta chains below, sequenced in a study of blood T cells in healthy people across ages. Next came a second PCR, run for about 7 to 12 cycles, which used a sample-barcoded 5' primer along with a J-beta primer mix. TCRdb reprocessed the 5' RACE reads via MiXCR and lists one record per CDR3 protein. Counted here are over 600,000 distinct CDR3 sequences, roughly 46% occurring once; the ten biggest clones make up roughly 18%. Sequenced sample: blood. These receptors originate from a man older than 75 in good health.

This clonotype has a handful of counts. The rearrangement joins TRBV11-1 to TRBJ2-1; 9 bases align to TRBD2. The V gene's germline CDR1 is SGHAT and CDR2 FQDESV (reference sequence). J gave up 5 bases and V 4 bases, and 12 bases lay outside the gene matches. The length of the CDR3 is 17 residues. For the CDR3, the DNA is TGTGCCAGCAGCTCCGGTTCTGATAGCGGGAGCCACAATGAGCAGTTCTTC. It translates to CASSSGSDSGSHNEQFF.

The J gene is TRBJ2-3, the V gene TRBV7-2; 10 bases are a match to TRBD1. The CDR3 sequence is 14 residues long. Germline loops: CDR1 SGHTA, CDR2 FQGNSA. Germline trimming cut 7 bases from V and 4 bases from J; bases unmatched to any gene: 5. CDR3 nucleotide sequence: TGTGCCAGCACCCGGGACAGGGGAGCAGATACGCAGTATTTT. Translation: CASTRDRGADTQYF.

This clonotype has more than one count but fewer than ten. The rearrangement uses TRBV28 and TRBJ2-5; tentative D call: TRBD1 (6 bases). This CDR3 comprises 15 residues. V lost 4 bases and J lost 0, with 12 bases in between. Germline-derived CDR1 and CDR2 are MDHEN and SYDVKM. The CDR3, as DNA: TGTGCCAGCAGTTCACAGGGAGATAACCAAGAGACCCAGTACTTC. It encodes CASSSQGDNQETQYF.

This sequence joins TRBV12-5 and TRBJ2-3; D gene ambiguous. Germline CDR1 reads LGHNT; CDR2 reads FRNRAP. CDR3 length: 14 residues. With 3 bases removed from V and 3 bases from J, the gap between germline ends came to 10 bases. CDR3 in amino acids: CASGFGFNTDTQYF. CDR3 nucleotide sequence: TGTGCTAGTGGTTTTGGTTTTAATACAGATACGCAGTATTTT.

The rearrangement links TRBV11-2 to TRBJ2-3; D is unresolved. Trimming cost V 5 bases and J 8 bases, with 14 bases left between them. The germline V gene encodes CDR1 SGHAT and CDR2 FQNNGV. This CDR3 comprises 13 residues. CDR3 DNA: TGTGCCAGCAGCCAGAGCAAGGCCTCTACGCAGTATTTT. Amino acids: CASSQSKASTQYF.

The CDR3, as DNA: TGTGCCAGCACCCCATCGGCTAGCGGAAACACCGGGGAGCTGTTTTTT. Amino acids: CASTPSASGNTGELFF. This sequence joins TRBV12-3 or TRBV12-4 and TRBJ2-2, with 7 bases that match TRBD2. This CDR3 spans 16 amino acids. The trim removed 7 bases at V and 2 bases at J, leaving 10 bases unmatched.

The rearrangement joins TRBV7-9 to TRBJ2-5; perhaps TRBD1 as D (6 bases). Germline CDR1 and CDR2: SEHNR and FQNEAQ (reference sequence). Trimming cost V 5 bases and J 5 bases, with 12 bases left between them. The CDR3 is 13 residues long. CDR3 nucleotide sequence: TGTGCCAGCAGCGCCTACAGGGAGGAGACCCAGTACTTC. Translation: CASSAYREETQYF. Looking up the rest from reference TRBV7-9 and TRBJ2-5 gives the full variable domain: DTGVSQNPRHKITKRGQNVTFRCDPISEHNRLYWYRQTLGQGPEFLTYFQNEAQLEKSRLLSDRFSAERPKGSFSTLEIQRTEQGDSAMYLCASSAYREETQYFGPGTRLLVL.

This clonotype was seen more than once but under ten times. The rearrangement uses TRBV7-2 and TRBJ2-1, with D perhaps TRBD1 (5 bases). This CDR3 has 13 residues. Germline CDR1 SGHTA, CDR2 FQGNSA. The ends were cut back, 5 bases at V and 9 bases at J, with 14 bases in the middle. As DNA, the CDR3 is TGTGCCAGCAGCCCAAGCAGGGCAGCTGAGCAGTTCTTC. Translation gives CASSPSRAAEQFF.

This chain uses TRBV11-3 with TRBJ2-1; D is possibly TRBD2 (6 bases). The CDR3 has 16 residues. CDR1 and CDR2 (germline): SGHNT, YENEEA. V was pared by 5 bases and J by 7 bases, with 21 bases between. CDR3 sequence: CASSPWDSGPQNEQFF. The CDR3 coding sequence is TGTGCCAGCAGCCCGTGGGACTCTGGCCCCCAAAATGAGCAGTTCTTC. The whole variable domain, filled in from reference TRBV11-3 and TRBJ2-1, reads EAGVVQSPRYKIIEKKQPVAFWCNPISGHNTLYWYLQNLGQGPELLIRYENEEAVDDSQLPKDRFSAERLKGVDSTLKIQPAELGDSAVYLCASSPWDSGPQNEQFFGPGTRLTVL.

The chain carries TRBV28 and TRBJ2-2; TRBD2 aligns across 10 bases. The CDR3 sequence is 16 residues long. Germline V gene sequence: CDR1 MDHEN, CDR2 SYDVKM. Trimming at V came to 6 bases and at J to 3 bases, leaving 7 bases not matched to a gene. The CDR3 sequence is CASRPSGSGDTGELFF. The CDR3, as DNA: TGTGCCAGCAGACCTAGCGGGAGCGGTGACACCGGGGAGCTGTTTTTT.

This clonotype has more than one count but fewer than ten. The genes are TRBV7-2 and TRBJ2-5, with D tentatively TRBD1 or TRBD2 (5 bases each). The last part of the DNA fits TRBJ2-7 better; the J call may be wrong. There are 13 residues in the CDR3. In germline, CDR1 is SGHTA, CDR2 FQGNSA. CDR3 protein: CASSLVGGNEQYF. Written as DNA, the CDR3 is TGTGCCAGCAGCTTAGTTGGGGGAAACGAGCAGTACTTC.

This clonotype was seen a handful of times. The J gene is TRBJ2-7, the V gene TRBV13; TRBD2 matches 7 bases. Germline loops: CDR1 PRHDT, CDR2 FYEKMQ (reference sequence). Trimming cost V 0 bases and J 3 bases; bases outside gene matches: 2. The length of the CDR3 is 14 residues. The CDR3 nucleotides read TGTGCCAGCAGCTTAGGCCGGGGGGACTACGAGCAGTACTTC. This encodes CASSLGRGDYEQYF.

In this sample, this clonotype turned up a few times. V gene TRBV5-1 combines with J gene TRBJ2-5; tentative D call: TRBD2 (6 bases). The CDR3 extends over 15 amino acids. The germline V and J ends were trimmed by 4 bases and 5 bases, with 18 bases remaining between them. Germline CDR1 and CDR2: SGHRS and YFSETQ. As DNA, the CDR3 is TGCGCCAGCAGCGGAGCGGGTCACGTCTCGGAGACCCAGTACTTC. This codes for CASSGAGHVSETQYF.

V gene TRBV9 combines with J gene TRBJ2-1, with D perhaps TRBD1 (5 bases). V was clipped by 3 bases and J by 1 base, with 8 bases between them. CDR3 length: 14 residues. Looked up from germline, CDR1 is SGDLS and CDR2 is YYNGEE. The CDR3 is CASSAPGSYNEQFF. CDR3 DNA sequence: TGTGCCAGCAGCGCCCCAGGGTCCTACAATGAGCAGTTCTTC. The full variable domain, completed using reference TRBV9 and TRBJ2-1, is DSGVTQTPKHLITATGQRVTLRCSPRSGDLSVYWYQQSLDQGLQFLIQYYNGEERAKGNILERFSAQQFPDLHSELNLSSLELGDSALYFCASSAPGSYNEQFFGPGTRLTVL.